These T cell receptor beta chains were read from a single sample in a study of long-term antiretroviral therapy in people with HIV. Some clones are missing from TCRdb's copy, which holds only in-frame ones; the method was immunoSEQ multiplex PCR. The sample comprises tens of thousands of clones, approximately 80% of which are singletons, and over 7% rests with the top ten. Sequencing was performed on unsorted PBMCs, taken 3.1 years after starting antiretroviral therapy. Receptors were obtained from a woman in her forties or fifties with HIV. Each CDR3 is given with its conserved first and last residue. A D gene is named only where the DNA matches it firmly. Clone size appears in some rows only: once, few, many, or a class for an expanded clone.

j_call: TRBJ1-5
v_call: TRBV5-6
d_call: TRBD1
clone_size: .
cdr3_aa: CASSLWDRENQPQHF
cdr3_nt: TGTGCCAGCAGCTTATGGGACAGGGAGAATCAGCCCCAGCATTTT

j_call: TRBJ1-3
v_call: TRBV6-1
d_call: .
clone_size: .
cdr3_aa: CAGYGGSGNTIYF
cdr3_nt: TGTGCCGGCTACGGAGGCTCTGGAAACACCATATATTTT

j_call: TRBJ1-2
v_call: TRBV6-1
d_call: TRBD1
clone_size: once
cdr3_aa: CASRSTGAYGYTF
cdr3_nt: TGTGCCAGCAGATCGACAGGGGCCTATGGCTACACCTTC

j_call: TRBJ2-6
v_call: TRBV19
d_call: .
clone_size: .
cdr3_aa: CASSTQFSGANVLTF
cdr3_nt: TGTGCCAGTAGTACACAGTTCTCTGGGGCCAACGTCCTGACTTTC

j_call: TRBJ2-5
v_call: TRBV5-1
d_call: TRBD2
clone_size: .
cdr3_aa: CASSPAGGQETQYF
cdr3_nt: TGCGCCAGCAGTCCTGCGGGGGGGCAAGAGACCCAGTACTTC

j_call: TRBJ2-1
v_call: TRBV7-9
d_call: .
clone_size: .
cdr3_aa: CASSYSTPNEQFF
cdr3_nt: TGTGCCAGCAGCTACTCAACCCCCAATGAGCAGTTCTTC

j_call: TRBJ2-1
v_call: TRBV27
d_call: .
clone_size: .
cdr3_aa: CASSFWMLGGGLYNEQFF
cdr3_nt: TGTGCCAGCAGTTTTTGGATGCTTGGGGGGGGCCTCTACAATGAGCAGTTCTTC

j_call: TRBJ2-1
v_call: TRBV4-1
d_call: TRBD2
clone_size: .
cdr3_aa: CASSQEGPSGYNEQFF
cdr3_nt: TGCGCCAGCAGCCAAGAAGGGCCTAGCGGTTACAATGAGCAGTTCTTC

j_call: TRBJ2-1
v_call: TRBV11-2
d_call: TRBD2
clone_size: .
cdr3_aa: CASSLDWGGYNEQFF
cdr3_nt: TGTGCCAGCAGCTTAGATTGGGGGGGTTACAATGAGCAGTTCTTC

j_call: TRBJ2-1
v_call: TRBV7-9
d_call: TRBD2
clone_size: .
cdr3_aa: CASSLPKRGGLNEQFF
cdr3_nt: TGTGCCAGCAGCTTACCTAAGCGGGGGGGGCTCAATGAGCAGTTCTTC

j_call: TRBJ1-5
v_call: TRBV18
d_call: TRBD1
clone_size: .
cdr3_aa: CASLRDRVNQPQHF
cdr3_nt: TGTGCCAGCTTAAGAGACAGGGTTAATCAGCCCCAGCATTTT

j_call: TRBJ2-1
v_call: TRBV7-3
d_call: .
clone_size: once
cdr3_aa: CASSTGYEQFF
cdr3_nt: TGTGCCAGCAGCACCGGGTATGAGCAGTTCTTC

j_call: TRBJ2-5
v_call: TRBV6-5
d_call: .
clone_size: .
cdr3_aa: CASSRGPKETQYF
cdr3_nt: TGTGCCAGCAGTCGGGGTCCAAAAGAGACCCAGTACTTC